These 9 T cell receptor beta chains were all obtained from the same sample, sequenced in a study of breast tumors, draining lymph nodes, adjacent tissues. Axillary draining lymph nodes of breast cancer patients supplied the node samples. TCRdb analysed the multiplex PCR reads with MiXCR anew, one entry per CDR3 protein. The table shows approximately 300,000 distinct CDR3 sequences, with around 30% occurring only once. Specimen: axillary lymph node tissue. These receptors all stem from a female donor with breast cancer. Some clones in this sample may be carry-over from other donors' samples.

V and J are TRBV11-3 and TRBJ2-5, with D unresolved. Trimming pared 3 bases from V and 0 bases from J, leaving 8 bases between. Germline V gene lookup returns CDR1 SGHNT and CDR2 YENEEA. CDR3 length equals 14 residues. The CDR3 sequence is CASSFEDYQETQYF. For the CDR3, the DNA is TGTGCCAGCAGCTTTGAAGACTACCAAGAGACCCAGTACTTC.

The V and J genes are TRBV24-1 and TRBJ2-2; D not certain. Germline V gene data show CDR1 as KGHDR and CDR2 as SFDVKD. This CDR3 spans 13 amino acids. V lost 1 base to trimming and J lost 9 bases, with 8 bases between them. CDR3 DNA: TGTGCCACCAGTGATTTAGGTTCGCGGGAGCTGTTTTTT. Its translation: CATSDLGSRELFF.

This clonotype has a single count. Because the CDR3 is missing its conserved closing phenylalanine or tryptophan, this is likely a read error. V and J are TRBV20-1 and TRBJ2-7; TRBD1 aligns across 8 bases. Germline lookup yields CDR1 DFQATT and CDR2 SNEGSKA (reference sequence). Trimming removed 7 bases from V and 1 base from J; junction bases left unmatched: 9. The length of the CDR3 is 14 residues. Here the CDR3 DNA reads TGCAGTGGACTAGGGACAGGAAAATCCTACGAGCAGTACTCC. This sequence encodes CSGLGTGKSYEQYS.

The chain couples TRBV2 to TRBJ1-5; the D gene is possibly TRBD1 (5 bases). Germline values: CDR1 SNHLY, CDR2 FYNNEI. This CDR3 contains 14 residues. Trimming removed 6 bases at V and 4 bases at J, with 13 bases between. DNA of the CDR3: TGTGCCAGCAGGGGGGGACTCATGAATCAGCCCCAGCATTTT. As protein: CASRGGLMNQPQHF.

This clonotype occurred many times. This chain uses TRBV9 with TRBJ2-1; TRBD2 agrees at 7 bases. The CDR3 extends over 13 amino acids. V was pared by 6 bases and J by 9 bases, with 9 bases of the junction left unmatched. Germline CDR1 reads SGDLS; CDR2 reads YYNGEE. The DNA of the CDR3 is TGTGCCAGCACGCGGGAGTTTGTTGGTGAGCAGTTCTTC. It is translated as CASTREFVGEQFF.

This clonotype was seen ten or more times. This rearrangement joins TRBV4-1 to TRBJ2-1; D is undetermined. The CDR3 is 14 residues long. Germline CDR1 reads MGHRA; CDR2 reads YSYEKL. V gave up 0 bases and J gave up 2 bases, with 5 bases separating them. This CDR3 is CASSQEATYNEQFF. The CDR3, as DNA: TGCGCCAGCAGCCAAGAAGCCACCTACAATGAGCAGTTCTTC.

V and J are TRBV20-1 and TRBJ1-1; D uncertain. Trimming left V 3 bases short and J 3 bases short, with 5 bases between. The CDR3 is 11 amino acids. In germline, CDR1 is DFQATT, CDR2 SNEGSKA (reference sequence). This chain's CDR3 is CSAREYTEAFF. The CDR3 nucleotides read TGCAGTGCTAGGGAGTACACTGAAGCTTTCTTT.

The DNA of the CDR3 is TGTGCCAGCAGCTCGGCTAGGGCTGCAAACACCATATATTTT. Its translation is CASSSARAANTIYF. V usage is TRBV11-3 and J usage is TRBJ1-3; D unresolved. The V gene lost 4 bases and the J gene lost 6 bases, with 13 bases spanning the gap. CDR3 length: 14 residues. Germline CDR1 and CDR2: SGHNT and YENEEA.

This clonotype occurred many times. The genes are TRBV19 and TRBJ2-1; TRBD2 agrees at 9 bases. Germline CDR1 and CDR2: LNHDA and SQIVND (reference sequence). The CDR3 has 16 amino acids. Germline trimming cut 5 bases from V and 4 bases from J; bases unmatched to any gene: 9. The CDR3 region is CASSPSSGSRYNEQFF. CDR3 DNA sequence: TGTGCCAGTAGTCCCAGTAGCGGGAGTAGGTACAATGAGCAGTTCTTC.